Listed here are 11 T cell receptor beta chains from one sample, sequenced in a study of blood T cell repertoires in COVID-19. Method: immunoSEQ multiplex PCR; TCRdb's copy keeps in-frame clones and lacks some. The sample records roughly 230,000 clones, about 80% being singletons. Input material: peripheral blood. The receptor set was obtained from a man between 50 and 59 years old with active or convalescent COVID-19.

The chain has TRBV19 and TRBJ2-5; D gene uncertain. V was shortened by 6 bases and J by 1 base, with 9 bases between the two germline ends. Germline V gene lookup returns CDR1 LNHDA and CDR2 SQIVND (reference sequence). The CDR3 sequence is 13 residues long. CDR3 loop: CASSQQFQETQYF. The CDR3 DNA is TGTGCCAGTAGCCAACAATTCCAAGAGACCCAGTACTTC.

The chain combines TRBV28 with TRBJ1-2; D is unclear. Germline lookup yields CDR1 MDHEN and CDR2 SYDVKM. V was pared by 5 bases and J by 1 base, with 8 bases between. There are 13 residues in the CDR3. CDR3: CASSPQNNYGYTF. CDR3 DNA sequence: TGTGCCAGCAGTCCACAAAATAACTATGGCTACACCTTC.

Concerning this clone: The sample contains more than one DNA sequence encoding this CDR3. This sequence joins TRBV19 and TRBJ2-3, with 10 bases lining up with TRBD2. Trimming cost V 6 bases and J 3 bases; bases outside gene matches: 6. The CDR3 length is 15 residues. Germline V gene lookup returns CDR1 LNHDA and CDR2 SQIVND (reference sequence). CDR3 in DNA: TGTGCCAGTAGGTCTAGCGGGGGACTAACAGATACGCAGTATTTT. This translates into CASRSSGGLTDTQYF.

V is TRBV5-1 and J is TRBJ1-4; D is unclear. V shed 4 bases and J shed 3 bases, with 13 bases lying between them. The germline V gene has CDR1 SGHRS and CDR2 YFSETQ. The CDR3 extends over 15 amino acids. DNA of the CDR3: TGCGCCAGCAGCGGTTTAGGGAGGTCTAATGAAAAACTGTTTTTT. Translation: CASSGLGRSNEKLFF. The full variable domain, rest sourced from reference TRBV5-1 and TRBJ1-4, is KAGVTQTPRYLIKTRGQQVTLSCSPISGHRSVSWYQQTPGQGLQFLFEYFSETQRNKGNFPGRFSGRQFSNSRSEMNVSTLELGDSALYLCASSGLGRSNEKLFFGSGTQLSVL.

This clone was counted a few times. The chain recombines TRBV7-9 with TRBJ2-1, with 13 bases matching TRBD2. CDR1 and CDR2 from the germline V gene are SEHNR and FQNEAQ (reference sequence). This CDR3 is 18 amino acids long. The V gene end was trimmed by 1 base and the J gene end by 0 bases; junction bases not matched to a gene: 3. The CDR3 sequence: CASSLGGLAGSSYNEQFF. The CDR3 nucleotides are TGTGCCAGCAGCTTAGGGGGACTAGCGGGGTCCTCCTACAATGAGCAGTTCTTC.

CDR3 loop: CASSPGQGWTGELFF. CDR3 DNA sequence: TGTGCCAGTAGTCCCGGACAGGGGTGGACCGGGGAGCTGTTTTTT. The chain employs TRBV19 and TRBJ2-2; 9 bases are shared with TRBD1. CDR1 and CDR2 (germline): LNHDA, SQIVND (reference sequence). The CDR3 sequence is 15 residues long. Trimming took 5 bases from V and 5 from J; bases not matched to a gene: 6.

The chain uses TRBV9 and TRBJ2-6; TRBD1 agrees at 8 bases. After removal of 4 bases from V and 0 bases from J, the junction contained 3 bases not matched to a gene. The CDR3 is 16 amino acids. Germline V gene sequence: CDR1 SGDLS, CDR2 YYNGEE. The CDR3, as DNA: TGTGCCAGCAGCCAGGGGGCCCACTCTGGGGCCAACGTCCTGACTTTC. Translated, it gives CASSQGAHSGANVLTF. Full variable domain (remainder filled in from reference TRBV9 and TRBJ2-6): DSGVTQTPKHLITATGQRVTLRCSPRSGDLSVYWYQQSLDQGLQFLIQYYNGEERAKGNILERFSAQQFPDLHSELNLSSLELGDSALYFCASSQGAHSGANVLTFGAGSRLTVL.

The chain links TRBV18 to TRBJ1-4, with 7 bases aligning to TRBD1. This CDR3 region has 14 residues. Per germline, CDR1 KGHSH and CDR2 LQKENI. The V gene end was trimmed by 3 bases and the J gene end by 8 bases; junction bases not matched to a gene: 6. The CDR3 sequence is CASSPQTGNEKLFF. The DNA of the CDR3 is TGTGCCAGCTCACCCCAGACAGGGAACGAAAAACTGTTTTTT.

This chain links TRBV2 with TRBJ1-2; D remains unclear. The germline V gene encodes CDR1 SNHLY and CDR2 FYNNEI. Trimming removed 0 bases from V and 0 bases from J, with 5 bases in between. The CDR3 extends over 14 amino acids. The CDR3 sequence: CASSEAGPNYGYTF. The CDR3 DNA follows: TGTGCCAGCAGTGAAGCTGGGCCTAACTATGGCTACACCTTC.

The chain couples TRBV30 to TRBJ1-1; D remains ambiguous. The CDR3 length is 13 residues. V shed 4 bases and J shed 1 base, with 10 bases lying between them. The germline V gene encodes CDR1 GTSNPN and CDR2 SVGIG (reference sequence). This CDR3 is CAWTFGENTEAFF. In nucleotides, the CDR3 is TGTGCCTGGACCTTCGGGGAGAACACTGAAGCTTTCTTT.

V usage is TRBV7-9 and J usage is TRBJ1-2; no clear D gene. Trimming removed 5 bases from V and 8 bases from J, with 18 bases in between. This CDR3 region has 14 residues. Germline loops: CDR1 SEHNR, CDR2 FQNEAQ (reference sequence). CDR3 in DNA: TGTGCCAGCAGCCGGGCGTTACGGGAGGACGGCTACACCTTC. It is translated as CASSRALREDGYTF.